This entry lists 27 T cell receptor beta chains sequenced from one sample in a study of blood T cell repertoires in COVID-19. The data were produced by immunoSEQ multiplex PCR, yet TCRdb's version contains in-frame clones alone and is incomplete. The sample lists about 200,000 clones, approximately 90% occurring once. The sequencing sample was made of peripheral blood. The source of these receptors is a man aged 35 to 55 with active or convalescent COVID-19.

The rearrangement joins TRBV5-1 to TRBJ1-1, with 12 bases lining up with TRBD1. This CDR3 comprises 17 residues. Per germline, CDR1 SGHRS and CDR2 YFSETQ. The ends lost 4 bases at V and 7 bases at J; junction bases unmatched: 14. The CDR3 coding sequence is TGCGCCAGCAGCGTCGGGACAGGGGGCTTCAACGGACTTGAAGCTTTCTTT. Protein product: CASSVGTGGFNGLEAFF.

The chain has TRBV7-9 and TRBJ2-3; 9 bases are a match to TRBD1. The junction had 12 bases not matched to a gene; V was cut back by 5 bases and J by 3 bases. Germline V lookup: CDR1 SEHNR, CDR2 FQNEAQ (reference sequence). The CDR3 sequence is 17 residues long. CDR3 coding DNA: TGTGCCAGCAGCCTCCGCTCGGGGACAGGGAGGACAGATACGCAGTATTTT. Its protein product is CASSLRSGTGRTDTQYF.

This chain links TRBV10-3 with TRBJ2-2, with TRBD1 matching over 8 bases. There are 13 residues in the CDR3. Germline CDR1 ENHRY, CDR2 SYGVKD. The V gene end was trimmed by 10 bases and the J gene end by 8 bases; junction bases not matched to a gene: 9. Here the CDR3 reads CATGQGRGGELFF. DNA for the CDR3: TGTGCCACCGGACAGGGAAGGGGGGGGGAGCTGTTTTTT.

This clone has a single count. CDR3 residues: CASSDQEGTAGWSYTEAFF. Here the CDR3 DNA reads TGTGCCAGCAGTGACCAAGAAGGGACAGCTGGTTGGTCATACACTGAAGCTTTCTTT. V usage is TRBV6-4 and J usage is TRBJ1-1; 7 nucleotides line up with TRBD1. Losses at the gene ends were 2 bases for V and 3 bases for J; bases not matched to a gene: 18. This CDR3 is 19 amino acids long. Looked up from germline, CDR1 is MRHNA and CDR2 is SNTAGT.

The rearrangement uses TRBV10-2 and TRBJ2-7, with D perhaps TRBD2 (7 bases). Trimming shortened V by 6 bases and J by 1 base, and 10 bases separated the two germline ends. This CDR3 spans 13 amino acids. Per the germline V gene, CDR1 is WSHSY and CDR2 is SAAADI. This CDR3 is CASRGGQSYEQYF. CDR3 bases: TGCGCCAGCAGGGGGGGGCAATCCTACGAGCAGTACTTC.

The gene calls are TRBV19 and TRBJ2-2; 7 nucleotides align to TRBD1. This CDR3 has 14 residues. Germline CDR1 and CDR2: LNHDA and SQIVND (reference sequence). Trimming took 10 bases from V and 0 from J; bases not matched to a gene: 5. The CDR3 coding sequence is TGTGCCACCGAGGACAGGTCGAACACCGGGGAGCTGTTTTTT. As protein: CATEDRSNTGELFF.

The table lists this clone with a count of one. The chain recombines TRBV25-1 with TRBJ1-3, with TRBD1 matching over 9 bases. The CDR3 covers 15 residues. The germline gives CDR1 MGHDK, CDR2 SYGVNS. With 5 bases clipped from V and 4 bases from J, the junction kept 6 bases outside the gene matches. The CDR3 DNA sequence: TGTGCCAGCAGTTTAGGGACAGGGCTAGGAAACACCATATATTTT. This codes for CASSLGTGLGNTIYF.

The chain links TRBV9 to TRBJ2-3; possibly TRBD1 for D (6 bases). The V end was cut by 3 bases, the J end by 4 bases, with 9 bases between. Germline CDR1 is SGDLS and CDR2 is YYNGEE. The CDR3 is made up of 13 amino acids. The CDR3 sequence: CASSARGADTQYF. The CDR3 coding sequence is TGTGCCAGCAGCGCCAGGGGAGCAGATACGCAGTATTTT.

This clone was observed once. This chain joins TRBV5-1 and TRBJ1-2; 8 bases fit TRBD1. The CDR3 totals 19 residues. The germline gives CDR1 SGHRS, CDR2 YFSETQ. The V and J ends lost 0 bases and 4 bases, in that order; junction bases with no gene match: 17. CDR3 coding DNA: TGCGCCAGCAGCTTGGTGGCCGGCCTTACAGGGGGAAGAAGCTATGGCTACACCTTC. The encoded protein is CASSLVAGLTGGRSYGYTF.

The chain links TRBV3-1 (or the pseudogene TRBV3-2) to TRBJ1-1; a weak D match, TRBD1 (5 bases). V lost 0 bases and J 4 bases, leaving 12 bases between the germline ends. The CDR3 length is 15 residues. Germline values: CDR1 LGHDT, CDR2 YNNKEL (reference sequence). DNA of the CDR3: TGTGCCAGCAGCCAAGACGGGGGTAGGAGCACTGAAGCTTTCTTT. As protein: CASSQDGGRSTEAFF.

The chain couples TRBV7-8 to TRBJ2-1; D perhaps matches TRBD2 (6 bases). V lost 3 bases and J 1 base, leaving 13 bases between the germline ends. Germline CDR1 SGHVS, CDR2 FQNEAQ. This CDR3 spans 16 amino acids. The CDR3 here is CASSFSTGRSYNEQFF. The CDR3 DNA sequence: TGTGCCAGCAGCTTTTCGACCGGGAGATCCTACAATGAGCAGTTCTTC.

V gene TRBV20-1 combines with J gene TRBJ2-1, with 7 bases that match TRBD2. CDR3 length: 11 amino acids. CDR1 is DFQATT and CDR2 is SNEGSKA in the germline V gene (reference sequence). Written as DNA, the CDR3 is TGCAGGGCCCTGGGGGGGAATGAGCAGTTCTTC. Encoded protein: CRALGGNEQFF.

The rearrangement links TRBV27 to TRBJ2-5; the D gene is possibly TRBD1 (5 bases). Germline assignment: CDR1 MNHEY and CDR2 SMNVEV (reference sequence). Between the trimmed V and J ends, which lost 4 bases and 4 bases, there was a span of 19 bases. The CDR3 totals 16 residues. The CDR3 protein is CASSSPSKGLGETQYF. CDR3 DNA: TGTGCCAGCAGTTCCCCCTCGAAGGGGCTAGGAGAGACCCAGTACTTC.

V and J are TRBV6-6 and TRBJ2-3; 10 bases are a match to TRBD2. Germline V CDR1 and CDR2: MNHNY, SVGAGI (reference sequence). Trimming took 5 bases from V and 0 from J; bases not matched to a gene: 17. The CDR3 sequence is 20 residues long. DNA of the CDR3: TGTGCCAGCAGTCCGATACCCCGGGTAGCGGGAGGCCTTAGCACAGATACGCAGTATTTT. This encodes CASSPIPRVAGGLSTDTQYF.

This chain links TRBV19 with TRBJ1-2, with D possibly TRBD1 on 6 matching bases. The CDR3 sequence is 13 residues long. Germline values: CDR1 LNHDA, CDR2 SQIVND (reference sequence). Trimming removed 6 bases at V and 4 bases at J, with 12 bases between. The CDR3 sequence is CASRRGRGYGYTF. The CDR3 DNA reads TGTGCCAGTAGAAGAGGCAGGGGCTATGGCTACACCTTC.

For the CDR3, the DNA is TGTGCCAGTAGAGACAGGGGAGGGGAGAGTAGCAATCAGCCCCAGCATTTT. This encodes CASRDRGGESSNQPQHF. The rearrangement links TRBV19 to TRBJ1-5; 8 bases align to TRBD1. Germline CDR1 LNHDA, CDR2 SQIVND (reference sequence). The V gene end was trimmed by 6 bases and the J gene end by 0 bases; junction bases not matched to a gene: 10. This CDR3 has 17 residues.

The chain combines TRBV10-3 with TRBJ2-1; D not certain. The germline V and J ends were trimmed by 2 bases and 4 bases, with 9 bases remaining between them. CDR1 and CDR2 (germline): ENHRY, SYGVKD. CDR3 length equals 14 residues. The CDR3 DNA reads TGTGCCATCAGTGAGGTCCCCGGTTACAATGAGCAGTTCTTC. Translated, it gives CAISEVPGYNEQFF.

The rearrangement joins TRBV19 to TRBJ1-4; 7 bases line up with TRBD1. Germline V gene lookup returns CDR1 LNHDA and CDR2 SQIVND (reference sequence). The CDR3 is made up of 15 amino acids. V was clipped by 7 bases and J by 4 bases; unmatched bases: 9. CDR3 sequence reads: CASNKGTDFNEKLFF. In nucleotides, the CDR3 is TGTGCCAGTAACAAAGGGACAGATTTTAATGAAAAACTGTTTTTT.

The chain is built from TRBV7-2 and TRBJ2-5; 10 nucleotides match TRBD2. Unmatched junction bases numbered 13, after V lost 4 bases and J lost 5 bases. In germline, CDR1 is SGHTA, CDR2 FQGNSA. This CDR3 region has 17 residues. The DNA for the CDR3 is TGTGCCAGCAGCTCTGCCCCCCGGACTAGCGGCGGGGAGACCCAGTACTTC. Protein product: CASSSAPRTSGGETQYF.

The chain couples TRBV5-1 to TRBJ1-1, with 9 bases matching TRBD1. V lost 4 bases, J lost 1 base, and 8 bases stayed unmatched. This CDR3 comprises 16 residues. CDR1 is SGHRS, CDR2 YFSETQ, per germline. This CDR3 is CASSPGQGWGNTEAFF. The CDR3 nucleotides are TGCGCCAGCAGCCCGGGACAGGGATGGGGGAACACTGAAGCTTTCTTT.

This CDR3 reads CASSLVGRLAFF. DNA for the CDR3: TGTGCCAGCAGCTTAGTCGGGAGGCTAGCTTTCTTT. The V call is TRBV7-2, the J call TRBJ1-1, with D unresolved. The CDR3 loop spans 12 amino acids. Trimming stripped 1 base from V and 10 bases from J, with 10 bases between. Germline V gene data show CDR1 as SGHTA and CDR2 as FQGNSA.

V gene TRBV4-3 combines with J gene TRBJ2-3; the match to TRBD1 covers 10 bases. Germline values: CDR1 LGHNA, CDR2 YSLEER. J lost 5 bases, V lost 1 base, and 0 bases had no gene match. The CDR3 is made up of 14 amino acids. The CDR3 coding sequence is TGCGCCAGCAGCCAAGGGACAGGGGGAGATACGCAGTATTTT. Protein sequence: CASSQGTGGDTQYF.

This sequence joins TRBV6-5 and TRBJ1-5, with 8 bases aligning to TRBD1. CDR1 is MNHEY, CDR2 SVGAGI, per germline. The V and J ends lost 5 bases and 7 bases, in that order; junction bases with no gene match: 7. The CDR3 is 14 amino acids. This CDR3 is CASSQTGGLQPQHF. The DNA for the CDR3 is TGTGCCAGCAGTCAAACAGGGGGTCTCCAGCCCCAGCATTTT.

The table lists this clone with a few counts. V gene TRBV7-9 combines with J gene TRBJ2-5; 13 nucleotides match TRBD2. CDR1 and CDR2 from the germline V gene are SEHNR and FQNEAQ (reference sequence). V was pared by 8 bases and J by 5 bases, with 8 bases of the junction left unmatched. The CDR3 is 15 residues long. The DNA of the CDR3 is TGTGCCAGCGAAGGGACTAGCGGGATAGGGGAGACCCAGTACTTC. Residues: CASEGTSGIGETQYF. The full variable domain, its missing parts supplied by reference TRBV7-9 and TRBJ2-5, is DTGVSQNPRHKITKRGQNVTFRCDPISEHNRLYWYRQTLGQGPEFLTYFQNEAQLEKSRLLSDRFSAERPKGSFSTLEIQRTEQGDSAMYLCASEGTSGIGETQYFGPGTRLLVL.

This rearrangement joins TRBV6-6 to TRBJ1-4; 9 bases fit TRBD1. With V trimmed by 6 bases and J by 4 bases, 6 bases remained unmatched. CDR3 length: 15 amino acids. Germline V lookup: CDR1 MNHNY, CDR2 SVGAGI (reference sequence). The CDR3 here is CASSRGQGFNEKLFF. The DNA for the CDR3 is TGTGCCAGCAGCCGGGGACAGGGTTTTAATGAAAAACTGTTTTTT.

The chain combines TRBV9 with TRBJ1-6; 9 bases align to TRBD1. J lost 9 bases, V lost 3 bases, and 4 bases had no gene match. CDR1 and CDR2 from the germline V gene are SGDLS and YYNGEE. This CDR3 spans 14 amino acids. The CDR3 here is CASSEGQGVSPLHF. CDR3 DNA sequence: TGTGCCAGCAGCGAGGGACAGGGTGTTTCACCCCTCCACTTT.

This clone has only one observation. V gene TRBV18 combines with J gene TRBJ1-2; TRBD1 matches at 9 bases. Germline-derived CDR1 and CDR2 are KGHSH and LQKENI. Losses at the gene ends were 5 bases for V and 3 bases for J; bases not matched to a gene: 10. There are 16 residues in the CDR3. The CDR3, as DNA: TGTGCCAGCTCAGCGGATACAGGGGGCGGGTACTATGGCTACACCTTC. It encodes CASSADTGGGYYGYTF.